This T cell receptor (beta chain) was recovered during a study of T cells in Graves' hyperthyroidism and ophthalmopathy. Background on the study: Peripheral blood collection took place at initial diagnosis, before any treatment. Broader study findings: In the analysis, a 13 V-J model separated ophthalmopathy from stable hyperthyroidism. Blood shared most expanded thyroid clonotypes above 0.001.

CDR3 size: 18 residues. Germline-derived CDR1 and CDR2 are MGHRA and YSYEKL. The V gene end was trimmed by 2 bases and the J gene end by 6 bases; junction bases not matched to a gene: 7. Using RNA transcripts as the source, TCR beta CDR3 regions were amplified. Initially, a first-round RT-PCR of the TCR CDR3 employed the HTBI primer set. In TCRdb, the multiplex PCR reads were re-called with MiXCR into one record per CDR3 protein. This repertoire shows roughly 250,000 distinct CDR3 sequences, approximately 14% found once; its top ten account for about an eighth. As to this clonotype: Its antigen is still unknown.

The PBMCs were sourced from fresh peripheral blood (approximately 9 ml). Sequencing was carried out using blood. The chain employs TRBV4-1 and TRBJ2-2; 15 positions match TRBD2. This TCR was sampled from a woman in her forties with Graves' hyperthyroidism that later progressed to Graves' ophthalmopathy. CDR3 region: CASSQRTSGRARPGELFF. The CDR3 DNA follows: TGCGCCAGCAGCCAAAGGACTAGCGGGAGGGCCCGCCCCGGGGAGCTGTTTTTT.